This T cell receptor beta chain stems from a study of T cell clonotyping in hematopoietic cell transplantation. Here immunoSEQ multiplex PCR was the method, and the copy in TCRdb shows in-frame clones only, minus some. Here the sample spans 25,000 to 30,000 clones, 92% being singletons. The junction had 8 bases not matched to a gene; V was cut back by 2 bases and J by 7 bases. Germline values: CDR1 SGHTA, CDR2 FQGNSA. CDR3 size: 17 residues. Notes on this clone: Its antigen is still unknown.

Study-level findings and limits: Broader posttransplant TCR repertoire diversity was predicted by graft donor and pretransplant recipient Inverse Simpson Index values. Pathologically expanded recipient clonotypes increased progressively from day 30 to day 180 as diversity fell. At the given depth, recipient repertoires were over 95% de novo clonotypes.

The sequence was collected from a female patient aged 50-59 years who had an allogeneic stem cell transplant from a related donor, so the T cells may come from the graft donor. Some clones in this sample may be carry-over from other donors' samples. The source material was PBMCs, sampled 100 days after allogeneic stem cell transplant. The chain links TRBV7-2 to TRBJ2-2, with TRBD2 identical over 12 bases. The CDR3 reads CASSLMASGGAYGELFF. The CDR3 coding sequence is TGTGCCAGCAGCTTAATGGCTAGCGGGGGGGCCTACGGGGAGCTGTTTTTT.